These 27 T cell receptor beta chains were all obtained from the same sample, sequenced in a study of T cell changes during pregnancy in multiple sclerosis. Clones were read by immunoSEQ multiplex PCR, and TCRdb kept only the in-frame ones, dropping some. The data show around 25,000 clones, roughly 89% seen once. This sample comprised CD8+ T cells from peripheral blood mononuclear cells, obtained in the first trimester of pregnancy. The receptor source for this set is a female donor in good health, enrolled as a control in a pregnancy study.

This chain connects TRBV7-8 to TRBJ2-7; D perhaps matches TRBD2 (6 bases). CDR1 SGHVS and CDR2 FQNEAQ come from the germline V gene. The CDR3 is 14 residues long. Trimming removed 2 bases at V and 7 bases at J, with 15 bases between. The chain's CDR3 is CASSLSAGPGEQYF. The CDR3 DNA reads TGTGCCAGCAGCTTATCAGCGGGTCCCGGGGAGCAGTACTTC.

The table lists this clone with a count of one. This chain connects TRBV7-9 to TRBJ1-1, with TRBD1 identical over 8 bases. CDR1 is SEHNR and CDR2 is FQNEAQ in the germline V gene (reference sequence). V gave up 5 bases and J gave up 5 bases; unmatched junction bases: 4. The CDR3 sequence is 13 residues long. CDR3 in amino acids: CASSPRGRTEAFF. The CDR3, as DNA: TGTGCCAGCAGCCCCAGGGGGCGGACTGAAGCTTTCTTT.

The chain is built from TRBV7-6 and TRBJ2-2; 7 positions agree with TRBD1. The V gene end was trimmed by 1 base and the J gene end by 7 bases; junction bases not matched to a gene: 9. Per germline, CDR1 SGHVS and CDR2 FNYEAQ. This CDR3 has 16 residues. The CDR3 DNA sequence: TGTGCCAGCAGCTTAGAAGTTTCGACAGGGCTCGGGGAGCTGTTTTTT. Translated, it gives CASSLEVSTGLGELFF. Supplemented by reference TRBV7-6 and TRBJ2-2, the full variable domain reads GAGVSQSPRYKVTKRGQDVALRCDPISGHVSLYWYRQALGQGPEFLTYFNYEAQQDKSGLPNDRFSAERPEGSISTLTIQRTEQRDSAMYRCASSLEVSTGLGELFFGEGSRLTVL.

The J gene is TRBJ1-2, the V gene TRBV5-6, with 7 bases matching TRBD1. This CDR3 region has 15 residues. Germline V lookup: CDR1 SGHDT, CDR2 YYEEEE. The junction had 12 bases not matched to a gene; V was cut back by 4 bases and J by 6 bases. As DNA, the CDR3 is TGTGCCAGCAGCCCCTCTGACGACAGGGTAGATGGCTACACCTTC. This sequence encodes CASSPSDDRVDGYTF. Combining the CDR3 with reference TRBV5-6 and TRBJ1-2 gives the whole variable domain DAGVTQSPTHLIKTRGQQVTLRCSPKSGHDTVSWYQQALGQGPQFIFQYYEEEERQRGNFPDRFSGHQFPNYSSELNVNALLLGDSALYLCASSPSDDRVDGYTFGSGTRLTVV.

This rearrangement joins TRBV5-1 to TRBJ1-4; D gene ambiguous. The CDR3 extends over 17 amino acids. CDR1 is SGHRS and CDR2 is YFSETQ in the germline V gene. Trimming took 0 bases from V and 2 from J, leaving 14 bases between them. DNA of the CDR3: TGCGCCAGCAGCTTGGAGGAGGGAGGCTCCACTAATGAAAAACTGTTTTTT. Protein: CASSLEEGGSTNEKLFF. The whole variable domain, remainder taken from reference TRBV5-1 and TRBJ1-4, is KAGVTQTPRYLIKTRGQQVTLSCSPISGHRSVSWYQQTPGQGLQFLFEYFSETQRNKGNFPGRFSGRQFSNSRSEMNVSTLELGDSALYLCASSLEEGGSTNEKLFFGSGTQLSVL.

The rearrangement joins TRBV5-6 to TRBJ2-7; no definite D call. CDR1 and CDR2 from the germline V gene are SGHDT and YYEEEE. This CDR3 contains 11 residues. The V end lost 4 bases, the J end lost 3 bases, and 5 bases lay between the germline ends. The CDR3 spells CASSTDYEQYF. The CDR3 DNA reads as TGTGCCAGCAGCACAGACTACGAGCAGTACTTC. The whole variable domain, filled in from reference TRBV5-6 and TRBJ2-7, reads DAGVTQSPTHLIKTRGQQVTLRCSPKSGHDTVSWYQQALGQGPQFIFQYYEEEERQRGNFPDRFSGHQFPNYSSELNVNALLLGDSALYLCASSTDYEQYFGPGTRLTVT.

In this sample, this clone is medium-sized. The J gene is TRBJ2-5, the V gene TRBV5-1; 9 bases align to TRBD1. This CDR3 contains 15 residues. Trimming at V came to 4 bases and at J to 5 bases, leaving 9 bases not matched to a gene. The germline V gene has CDR1 SGHRS and CDR2 YFSETQ. Written as DNA, the CDR3 is TGCGCCAGCAGCCAATCCTCCGGACAGGGGGAGACCCAGTACTTC. Encoded protein: CASSQSSGQGETQYF.

The count of this clone is one. This chain links TRBV4-1 with TRBJ1-1; D perhaps matches TRBD1 (5 bases). The germline gives CDR1 MGHRA, CDR2 YSYEKL. V was trimmed by 4 bases and J by 5 bases, leaving 14 bases between them. CDR3 size: 14 residues. The CDR3 spells CASSRGGGRTEAFF. CDR3 nucleotides: TGCGCCAGCAGCCGGGGGGGAGGGAGGACTGAAGCTTTCTTT.

This sequence joins TRBV4-3 and TRBJ1-2; 12 positions match TRBD1. Unmatched junction bases numbered 16, after V lost 4 bases and J lost 7 bases. The CDR3 contains 18 residues. Germline V gives CDR1 LGHNA, CDR2 YSLEER. CDR3 DNA: TGCGCCAGCAGCCGAACTTCGGGACAGGGGGCGAATCGGCCTGGCTACACCTTC. This encodes CASSRTSGQGANRPGYTF.

This rearrangement joins TRBV7-2 to TRBJ1-1; TRBD1 aligns across 8 bases. J was trimmed by 3 bases and V by 5 bases; bases with no gene match: 8. This CDR3 is 15 amino acids long. Germline-derived CDR1 and CDR2 are SGHTA and FQGNSA. In DNA, the CDR3 is TGTGCCAGCAGCATACAGGGGGTTTGGGACACTGAAGCTTTCTTT. Its translation: CASSIQGVWDTEAFF.

The CDR3: CASSMVRVRSTEAFF. The CDR3 nucleotides read TGTGCCAGTAGTATGGTTCGGGTTAGGAGCACTGAAGCTTTCTTT. The chain couples TRBV19 to TRBJ1-1, with no clear D. V lost 3 bases to trimming and J lost 4 bases, with 15 bases between them. The CDR3 runs to 15 residues. The V gene's germline CDR1 is LNHDA and CDR2 SQIVND (reference sequence).

The chain employs TRBV5-6 and TRBJ1-1; maybe TRBD1 (5 bases). The V end was cut by 0 bases, the J end by 4 bases, with 10 bases between. There are 14 residues in the CDR3. Germline V gene data show CDR1 as SGHDT and CDR2 as YYEEEE. The CDR3 is CASSLAQGTTEAFF. CDR3 coding DNA: TGTGCCAGCAGCTTGGCTCAGGGTACCACTGAAGCTTTCTTT.

J is TRBJ2-4 and V is TRBV27, with a tentative D call TRBD1 (5 bases). Trimming stripped 5 bases from V and 2 bases from J, with 10 bases between. The CDR3 is made up of 14 amino acids. Germline V gene lookup returns CDR1 MNHEY and CDR2 SMNVEV (reference sequence). The CDR3 nucleotides are TGTGCCAGCAGTGATCAGGGAACCAAAAACATTCAGTACTTC. As protein: CASSDQGTKNIQYF.

The chain is built from TRBV30 and TRBJ2-7, with D possibly TRBD2 on 5 matching bases. This CDR3 region has 13 residues. Germline CDR1 GTSNPN, CDR2 SVGIG (reference sequence). The V gene lost 3 bases and the J gene lost 5 bases, with 14 bases spanning the gap. The CDR3 loop is CAWRPGVSHEQYF. In nucleotides, the CDR3 is TGTGCCTGGAGGCCCGGGGTATCCCACGAGCAGTACTTC.

The chain carries TRBV4-3 and TRBJ2-5; 8 positions agree with TRBD1. CDR1 is LGHNA, CDR2 YSLEER, per germline. This CDR3 has 15 residues. Trimming took 0 bases from V and 5 from J; bases not matched to a gene: 5. The CDR3 region is CASSQDRTGLETQYF. The DNA of the CDR3 is TGCGCCAGCAGCCAAGACCGGACAGGGCTGGAGACCCAGTACTTC.

The CDR3 here is CASSQDRDVLTF. The CDR3 coding sequence is TGCGCCAGCAGCCAGGACAGGGACGTCCTGACTTTC. The chain links TRBV4-3 to TRBJ2-6, with 8 positions matching TRBD1. V lost 3 bases, J lost 11 bases, and 0 bases stayed unmatched. Per germline, CDR1 LGHNA and CDR2 YSLEER. CDR3 length equals 12 residues.

This chain links TRBV6-5 with TRBJ2-5; D not resolved. The V end lost 0 bases, the J end lost 2 bases, and 7 bases lay between the germline ends. The length of the CDR3 is 14 residues. Germline-derived CDR1 and CDR2 are MNHEY and SVGAGI. Written as DNA, the CDR3 is TGTGCCAGCAGTTACTCGATTCAGCAAGAGACCCAGTACTTC. Translating it yields CASSYSIQQETQYF.

This chain uses TRBV27 with TRBJ2-1; a weak D match, TRBD1 (5 bases). CDR1 is MNHEY and CDR2 is SMNVEV in the germline V gene (reference sequence). The V and J ends lost 7 bases and 5 bases respectively, with 12 bases between them. The CDR3 is 13 amino acids. DNA of the CDR3: TGTGCCAGCACTCGCGACAGCCACAATGAGCAGTTCTTC. Translation: CASTRDSHNEQFF.

V usage is TRBV4-1 and J usage is TRBJ1-5; 7 bases align to TRBD1. V trimming: 0 bases; J trimming: 7 bases; junction bases outside the gene matches: 9. This CDR3 region has 16 residues. The V gene's germline CDR1 is MGHRA and CDR2 YSYEKL. The CDR3 is CASSQEFGQADQPQHF. CDR3 DNA sequence: TGCGCCAGCAGCCAAGAGTTTGGACAGGCGGACCAGCCCCAGCATTTT.

The rearrangement uses TRBV7-6 and TRBJ2-7; 10 nucleotides align to TRBD2. In germline, CDR1 is SGHVS, CDR2 FNYEAQ. This CDR3 comprises 14 residues. The ends lost 4 bases at V and 5 bases at J; junction bases unmatched: 5. The CDR3 bases are TGTGCCAGCAGCTCCCGGACTAGCGGTAACGAGCAGTACTTC. Translation: CASSSRTSGNEQYF.

This chain connects TRBV4-2 to TRBJ2-7; 9 bases map to TRBD2. Germline lookup yields CDR1 LGHNA and CDR2 YNFKEQ. The CDR3 length is 16 residues. V dropped 0 bases and J dropped 2; count of bases not matched to a gene: 5. The CDR3: CASSQDELAGTYEQYF. Here the CDR3 DNA reads TGTGCCAGCAGCCAAGATGAGCTAGCGGGGACCTACGAGCAGTACTTC.

By its share, this clone is medium-sized. V usage is TRBV9 and J usage is TRBJ1-1, with D possibly TRBD1 on 5 matching bases. Germline V gene sequence: CDR1 SGDLS, CDR2 YYNGEE. The CDR3 runs 15 residues. V shed 4 bases and J shed 4 bases, with 17 bases lying between them. CDR3 coding DNA: TGTGCCAGCAGCCAAAGTGGAGGGGCGGGCACTGAAGCTTTCTTT. Protein product: CASSQSGGAGTEAFF.

The genes are TRBV28 and TRBJ1-6; 9 positions agree with TRBD1. Germline CDR1 reads MDHEN; CDR2 reads SYDVKM. With 7 bases clipped from V and 7 bases from J, the junction kept 8 bases outside the gene matches. This CDR3 is 15 amino acids long. The chain's CDR3 is CASTQSGQGNSPLHF. The DNA for the CDR3 is TGTGCCAGCACCCAATCGGGACAGGGCAATTCACCCCTCCACTTT.

This sequence joins TRBV29-1 and TRBJ1-2; weak D call: TRBD1 (5 bases). The CDR3 covers 15 residues. CDR1 is SQVTM, CDR2 ANQGSEA, per germline. Trimming took off 4 bases at V and 3 bases at J, with 18 bases between the two ends. The CDR3 region is CSVGGGEGFDYGYTF. The CDR3 DNA follows: TGCAGCGTTGGGGGCGGGGAAGGATTTGACTATGGCTACACCTTC.

This clone came up a few times. CDR3: CASSWGESYGYTF. The CDR3 nucleotides are TGTGCCAGCAGCTGGGGGGAGTCCTATGGCTACACCTTC. The chain links TRBV7-9 to TRBJ1-2, with a tentative D call TRBD1 (5 bases). Trimming cost V 4 bases and J 4 bases, with 10 bases left between them. The CDR3 consists of 13 residues. Per the germline V gene, CDR1 is SEHNR and CDR2 is FQNEAQ (reference sequence).

The chain is built from TRBV28 and TRBJ2-5, with D possibly matching TRBD1 (5 bases). This CDR3 is 13 amino acids long. Germline V gene sequence: CDR1 MDHEN, CDR2 SYDVKM. Trimming left V 10 bases short and J 2 bases short, with 14 bases between. The CDR3 region is CATTTESQETQYF. The CDR3 DNA sequence: TGTGCCACCACGACAGAATCACAAGAGACCCAGTACTTC.

This sequence joins TRBV7-8 and TRBJ1-1, with D tentatively TRBD1 (6 bases). The CDR3 has 18 amino acids. Trimming removed 3 bases at V and 0 bases at J, with 20 bases between. Germline V CDR1 and CDR2: SGHVS, FQNEAQ. The CDR3 DNA is TGTGCCAGCAGCTTTCCACAGGGTCTGCCTCTCATGAACACTGAAGCTTTCTTT. Translation gives CASSFPQGLPLMNTEAFF.